This T cell receptor (beta chain) comes out of a study of blood T cell repertoires in COVID-19. About the research overall: Cohort 3 donors counted as recovered after two negative PCRs, clearance, or resolved symptoms. Italy, Spain and the United States were the sources of the convalescent and acute COVID-19 samples. PBMCs, B-cell-depleted T cells, or T cells were the source of the cDNA or gDNA that made up the material.

Participants spanned ages about 18 to 90 years and resided in roughly 22 US areas. The CDR3 is 15 residues long. Germline V CDR1 and CDR2: MNHNS, SASEGT. The germline V and J ends were trimmed by 1 base and 7 bases, with 11 bases remaining between them. The repertoire was sequenced with immunoSEQ multiplex PCR; TCRdb's copy has only in-frame clones and lacks some. The data contain a few hundred thousand clones, about 90% of them seen just once; the ten biggest clones take up approximately 1.9%. The chain is built from TRBV6-1 and TRBJ1-6; D gene uncertain. The sequence was obtained from a man in his forties in a cohort exposed to, infected with or recovered from COVID-19 (not recorded which). The sample consisted of PBMCs or T cells enriched from blood (not recorded which). The CDR3 DNA follows: TGTGCCAGCAGTGAAGGTAACGGACTGAATTCACCCCTCCACTTT. Translation gives CASSEGNGLNSPLHF.